Here is one T cell receptor beta chain with its context. Its antigen is unidentified. Primers: 60 Vbeta forward and 13 Jbeta reverse. Using immunoSEQ multiplex PCR, the repertoire was profiled, and TCRdb retains in-frame clones only, with some absent. Seen here are roughly 180,000 clones, approximately 83% observed once, and the top ten hold about 9.3%. The data were taken from a study of cytomegalovirus exposure and HLA in healthy donors. Study conclusions and caveats: The authors listed over 150 TCR beta chains as cytomegalovirus-associated. A later analysis found most CMV-associated TCR beta chains apparently HLA-restricted.

CDR1 and CDR2 from the germline V gene are SGDLS and YYNGEE. This CDR3 has 14 amino acids. Trimming removed 0 bases from V and 7 bases from J; junction bases left unmatched: 3. The V gene is TRBV9, the J gene TRBJ2-1, with 8 positions matching TRBD1. Specimen: PBMCs. This clonotype was sampled from a man between 18 and 29 years old in good health and CMV-seropositive. CDR3 residues: CASSVGDRKNEQFF. The CDR3 DNA reads TGTGCCAGCAGCGTAGGGGACAGGAAGAATGAGCAGTTCTTC.